These 4 T cell receptor beta chains originate from one sample sequenced in a study of blood T cell repertoires in COVID-19. Method: immunoSEQ multiplex PCR; TCRdb's copy keeps in-frame clones and lacks some. This table holds 130,000 or so clones, about 89% found once. Sequencing input: peripheral blood. The receptor source for this set is a man between 45 and 60 years old with active COVID-19.

The rearrangement links TRBV7-9 to TRBJ2-2; 15 bases line up with TRBD2. J gave up 0 bases and V 3 bases, and 2 bases lay outside the gene matches. This CDR3 has 18 residues. Germline lookup yields CDR1 SEHNR and CDR2 FQNEAQ (reference sequence). The CDR3 DNA follows: TGTGCCAGCAGCTTCGGGACTAGCGGGGGGACGAACACCGGGGAGCTGTTTTTT. This codes for CASSFGTSGGTNTGELFF.

The V call is TRBV5-4, the J call TRBJ1-2; tentatively, D is TRBD1 (5 bases). The V end lost 2 bases, the J end lost 8 bases, and 19 bases lay between the germline ends. Per the germline V gene, CDR1 is SGHNT and CDR2 is YYREEE (reference sequence). The CDR3 has 15 residues. Here the CDR3 reads CASSFGQDGSWGYTF. CDR3 DNA: TGTGCCAGCAGCTTTGGACAAGACGGTTCCTGGGGCTACACCTTC.

The rearrangement links TRBV5-4 to TRBJ1-2, with 8 bases matching TRBD1. The CDR3 length is 16 residues. The germline CDR1 and CDR2 sequences are SGHNT and YYREEE (reference sequence). With V trimmed by 5 bases and J by 0 bases, 9 bases remained unmatched. The CDR3 is CASSYIGQGTNYGYTF. CDR3 DNA: TGTGCCAGCAGTTATATAGGACAGGGAACTAACTATGGCTACACCTTC. The full variable domain, rest sourced from reference TRBV5-4 and TRBJ1-2, is ETGVTQSPTHLIKTRGQQVTLRCSSQSGHNTVSWYQQALGQGPQFIFQYYREEENGRGNFPPRFSGLQFPNYSSELNVNALELDDSALYLCASSYIGQGTNYGYTFGSGTRLTVV.

This clone was detected once. This chain uses TRBV5-5 with TRBJ2-5; 9 nucleotides align to TRBD1. Trimming cost V 3 bases and J 10 bases; bases outside gene matches: 7. The CDR3 totals 13 residues. From germline, CDR1 is SGHKS and CDR2 YYEKEE (reference sequence). CDR3 protein: CASSSWTGVGQYF. The CDR3 nucleotides are TGTGCCAGCAGCTCCTGGACAGGGGTTGGCCAGTACTTC.